This TCR beta chain was identified in a study of T cell repertoires in cytomegalovirus infection. TCRdb reanalysed the reads using MiXCR and keeps one entry per CDR3 protein. The sample lists roughly 860,000 distinct CDR3 sequences; approximately 29% were seen once. CDR3 size: 13 residues. J gave up 9 bases and V 2 bases, and 7 bases lay outside the gene matches. Germline assignment: CDR1 SQVTM and CDR2 ANQGSEA. A word on this clonotype: What it recognizes is unknown.

The source is a human donor in good health (CMV status not recorded). Some clones in this sample may be carry-over from other donors' samples. This sample comprised cultured CD8+ T cells from PBMCs, obtained from culture after CMV antigen stimulation. This chain connects TRBV29-1 to TRBJ2-1, with 7 bases aligning to TRBD2. CDR3 residues: CSVELAEGGEQFF. The CDR3 DNA reads as TGCAGCGTTGAACTAGCGGAGGGAGGTGAGCAGTTCTTC.